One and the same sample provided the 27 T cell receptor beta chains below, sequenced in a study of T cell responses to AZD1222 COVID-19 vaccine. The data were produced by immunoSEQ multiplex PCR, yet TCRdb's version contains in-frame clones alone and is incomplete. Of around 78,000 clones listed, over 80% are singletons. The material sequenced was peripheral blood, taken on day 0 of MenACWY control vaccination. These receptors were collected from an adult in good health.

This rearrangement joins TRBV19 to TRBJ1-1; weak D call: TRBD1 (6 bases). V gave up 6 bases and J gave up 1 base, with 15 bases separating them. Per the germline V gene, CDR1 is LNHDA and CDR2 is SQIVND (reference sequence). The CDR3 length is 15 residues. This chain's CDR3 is CASSPRNRANTEAFF. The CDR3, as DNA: TGTGCCAGTAGCCCCCGGAACAGGGCGAACACTGAAGCTTTCTTT.

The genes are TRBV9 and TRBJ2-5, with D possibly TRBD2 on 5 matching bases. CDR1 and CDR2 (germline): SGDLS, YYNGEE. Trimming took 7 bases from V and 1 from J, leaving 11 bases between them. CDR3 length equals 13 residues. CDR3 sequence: CASGRRTQETQYF. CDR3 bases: TGTGCCAGCGGGAGAAGGACCCAAGAGACCCAGTACTTC.

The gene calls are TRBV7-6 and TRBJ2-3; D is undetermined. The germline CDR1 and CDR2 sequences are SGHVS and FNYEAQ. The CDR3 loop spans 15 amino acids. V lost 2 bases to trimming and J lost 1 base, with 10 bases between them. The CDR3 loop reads CASSLSSVRTDTQYF. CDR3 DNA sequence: TGTGCCAGCAGCTTATCCTCGGTCCGCACAGATACGCAGTATTTT.

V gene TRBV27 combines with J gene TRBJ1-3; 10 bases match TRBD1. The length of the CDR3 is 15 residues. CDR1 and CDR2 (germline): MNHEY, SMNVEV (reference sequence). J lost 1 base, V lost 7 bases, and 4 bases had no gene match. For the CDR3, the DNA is TGTGCCAGCATACCGGGACAGGGGTCTGGAAACACCATATATTTT. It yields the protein CASIPGQGSGNTIYF.

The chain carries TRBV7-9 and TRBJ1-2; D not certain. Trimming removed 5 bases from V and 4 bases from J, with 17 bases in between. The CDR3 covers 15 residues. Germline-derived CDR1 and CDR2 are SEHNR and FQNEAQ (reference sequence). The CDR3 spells CASSLSEGTGYGYTF. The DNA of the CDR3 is TGTGCCAGCAGCCTCTCTGAGGGTACGGGCTATGGCTACACCTTC.

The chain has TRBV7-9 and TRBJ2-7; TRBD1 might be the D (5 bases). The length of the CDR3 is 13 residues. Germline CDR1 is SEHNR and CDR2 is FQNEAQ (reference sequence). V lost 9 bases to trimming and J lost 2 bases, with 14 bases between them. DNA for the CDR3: TGTGCCAGTACAGGTGACTCCACCTACGAGCAGTACTTC. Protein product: CASTGDSTYEQYF.

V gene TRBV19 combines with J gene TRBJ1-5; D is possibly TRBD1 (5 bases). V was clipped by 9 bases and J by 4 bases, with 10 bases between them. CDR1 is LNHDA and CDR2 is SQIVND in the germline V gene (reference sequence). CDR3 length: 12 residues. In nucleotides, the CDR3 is TGTGCCAGCCGGGACGGTAATCAGCCCCAGCATTTT. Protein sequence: CASRDGNQPQHF.

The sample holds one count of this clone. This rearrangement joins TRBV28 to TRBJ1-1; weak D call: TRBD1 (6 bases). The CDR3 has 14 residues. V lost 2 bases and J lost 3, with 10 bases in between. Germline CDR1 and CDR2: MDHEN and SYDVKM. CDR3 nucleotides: TGTGCCAGCAGTTTAGTAAGGGGGGACACTGAAGCTTTCTTT. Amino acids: CASSLVRGDTEAFF. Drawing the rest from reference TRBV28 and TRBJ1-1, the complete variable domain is DVKVTQSSRYLVKRTGEKVFLECVQDMDHENMFWYRQDPGLGLRLIYFSYDVKMKEKGDIPEGYSVSREKKERFSLILESASTNQTSMYLCASSLVRGDTEAFFGQGTRLTVV.

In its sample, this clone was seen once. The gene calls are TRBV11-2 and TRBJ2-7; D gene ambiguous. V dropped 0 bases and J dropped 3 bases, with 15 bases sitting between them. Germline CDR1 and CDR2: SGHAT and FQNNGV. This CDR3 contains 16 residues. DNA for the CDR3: TGTGCCAGCAGCTTAGATTTAGGGATCCCTCTCTACGAGCAGTACTTC. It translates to CASSLDLGIPLYEQYF.

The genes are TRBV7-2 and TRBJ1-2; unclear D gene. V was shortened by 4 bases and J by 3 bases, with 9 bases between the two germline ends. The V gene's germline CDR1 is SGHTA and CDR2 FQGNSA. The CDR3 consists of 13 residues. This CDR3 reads CASSYDNYYGYTF. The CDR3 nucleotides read TGTGCCAGCAGCTATGACAACTACTATGGCTACACCTTC.

The CDR3 loop is CAIGSEGSASNEQFF. CDR3 sequence (DNA): TGTGCCATCGGGTCCGAAGGGAGCGCCTCTAATGAGCAGTTCTTC. V and J are TRBV10-3 and TRBJ2-1; weak D call: TRBD2 (5 bases). CDR1 and CDR2 from the germline V gene are ENHRY and SYGVKD. The CDR3 spans 15 residues. V was trimmed by 8 bases and J by 7 bases, leaving 21 bases between them.

CDR3 loop: CASSATGAQGEKLFF. The CDR3 DNA sequence: TGTGCCAGCAGTGCTACGGGGGCACAGGGTGAAAAACTGTTTTTT. The V call is TRBV2, the J call TRBJ1-4; maybe TRBD1 (6 bases). V lost 4 bases and J 7 bases, leaving 16 bases between the germline ends. The CDR3 covers 15 residues. Germline lookup yields CDR1 SNHLY and CDR2 FYNNEI.

The CDR3 here is CASRTTSSYEQYF. CDR3 bases: TGTGCCAGCAGGACTACCAGCTCCTACGAGCAGTACTTC. The V call is TRBV6-5, the J call TRBJ2-7; D perhaps matches TRBD2 (5 bases). Germline V gives CDR1 MNHEY, CDR2 SVGAGI. This CDR3 is 13 amino acids long. Deletions cut 6 bases from V and 0 bases from J, with 9 bases between.

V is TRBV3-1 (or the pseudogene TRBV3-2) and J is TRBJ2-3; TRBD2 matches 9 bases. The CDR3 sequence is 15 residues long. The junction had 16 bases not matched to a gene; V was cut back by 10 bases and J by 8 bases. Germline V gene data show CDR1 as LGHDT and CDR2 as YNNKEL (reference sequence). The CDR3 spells CATLSGDAAGGTQYF. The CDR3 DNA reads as TGTGCCACCCTAAGTGGGGATGCAGCGGGGGGTACGCAGTATTTT.

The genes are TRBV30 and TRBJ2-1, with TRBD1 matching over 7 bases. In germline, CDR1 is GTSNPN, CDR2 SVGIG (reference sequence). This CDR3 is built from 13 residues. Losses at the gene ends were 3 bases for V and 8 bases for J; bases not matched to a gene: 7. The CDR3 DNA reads TGTGCCTGGAGCAGGGGGTCTTTGGATGAGCAGTTCTTC. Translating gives CAWSRGSLDEQFF.

CDR3 amino acids: CASTLSGQSGQFF. CDR3 DNA: TGTGCCAGCACCCTGAGCGGGCAAAGTGGGCAGTTCTTC. This chain connects TRBV12-3 or TRBV12-4 to TRBJ2-1; D may be TRBD2 (6 bases). This CDR3 region has 13 residues. Trimming removed 7 bases at V and 12 bases at J, with 19 bases between.

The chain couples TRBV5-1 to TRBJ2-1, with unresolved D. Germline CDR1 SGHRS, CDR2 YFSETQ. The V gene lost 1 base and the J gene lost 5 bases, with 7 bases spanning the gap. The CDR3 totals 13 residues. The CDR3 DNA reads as TGCGCCAGCAGCTTGACCTTCGACAATGAGCAGTTCTTC. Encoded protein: CASSLTFDNEQFF. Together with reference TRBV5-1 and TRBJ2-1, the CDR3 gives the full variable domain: KAGVTQTPRYLIKTRGQQVTLSCSPISGHRSVSWYQQTPGQGLQFLFEYFSETQRNKGNFPGRFSGRQFSNSRSEMNVSTLELGDSALYLCASSLTFDNEQFFGPGTRLTVL.

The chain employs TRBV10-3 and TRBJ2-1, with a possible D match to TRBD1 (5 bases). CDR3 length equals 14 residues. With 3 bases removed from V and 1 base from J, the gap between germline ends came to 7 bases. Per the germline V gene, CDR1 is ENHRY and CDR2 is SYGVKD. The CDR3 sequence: CAISEGASYNEQFF. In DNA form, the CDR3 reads TGTGCCATCAGTGAAGGGGCGTCCTACAATGAGCAGTTCTTC.

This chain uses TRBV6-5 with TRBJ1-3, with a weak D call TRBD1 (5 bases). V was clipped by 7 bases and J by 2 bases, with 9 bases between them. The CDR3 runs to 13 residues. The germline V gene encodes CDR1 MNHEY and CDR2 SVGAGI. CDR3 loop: CASTRGTGNTIYF. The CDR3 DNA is TGTGCCAGCACGAGGGGAACTGGAAACACCATATATTTT.

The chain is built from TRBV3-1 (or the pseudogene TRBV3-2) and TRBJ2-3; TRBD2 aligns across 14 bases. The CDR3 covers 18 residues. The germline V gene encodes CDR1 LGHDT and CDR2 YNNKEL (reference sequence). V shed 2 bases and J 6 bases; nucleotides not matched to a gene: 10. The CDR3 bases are TGTGCCAGCAGCCAAAGACTAGCGGGAGGGCCCCAGGTCGATACGCAGTATTTT. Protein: CASSQRLAGGPQVDTQYF.

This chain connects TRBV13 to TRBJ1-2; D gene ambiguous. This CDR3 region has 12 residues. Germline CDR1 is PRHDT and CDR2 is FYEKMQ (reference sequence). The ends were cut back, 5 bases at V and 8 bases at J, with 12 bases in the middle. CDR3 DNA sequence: TGTGCCAGCAGCGACCCTGGTGTAGGCTACACCTTC. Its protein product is CASSDPGVGYTF. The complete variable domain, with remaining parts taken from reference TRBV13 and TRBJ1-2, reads AAGVIQSPRHLIKEKRETATLKCYPIPRHDTVYWYQQGPGQDPQFLISFYEKMQSDKGSIPDRFSAQQFSDYHSELNMSSLELGDSALYFCASSDPGVGYTFGSGTRLTVV.

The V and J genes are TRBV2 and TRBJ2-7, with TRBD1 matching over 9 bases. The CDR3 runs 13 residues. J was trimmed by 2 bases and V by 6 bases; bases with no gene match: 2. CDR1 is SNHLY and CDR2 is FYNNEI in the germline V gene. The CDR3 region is CASSRQGAYEQYF. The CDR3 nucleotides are TGTGCCAGCAGCCGACAGGGGGCCTACGAGCAGTACTTC.

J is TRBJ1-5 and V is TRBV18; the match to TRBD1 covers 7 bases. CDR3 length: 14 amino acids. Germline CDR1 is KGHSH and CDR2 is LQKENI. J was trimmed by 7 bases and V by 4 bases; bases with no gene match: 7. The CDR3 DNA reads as TGTGCCAGCTCACAACAGGGGACCGAGCAGCCCCAGCATTTT. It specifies CASSQQGTEQPQHF.

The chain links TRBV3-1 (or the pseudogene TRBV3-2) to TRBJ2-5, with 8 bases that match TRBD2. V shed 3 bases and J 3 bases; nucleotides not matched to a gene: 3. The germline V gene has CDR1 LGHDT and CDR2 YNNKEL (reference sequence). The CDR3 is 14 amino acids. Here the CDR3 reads CASSQGLGKETQYF. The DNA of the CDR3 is TGTGCCAGCAGCCAGGGACTAGGGAAAGAGACCCAGTACTTC.

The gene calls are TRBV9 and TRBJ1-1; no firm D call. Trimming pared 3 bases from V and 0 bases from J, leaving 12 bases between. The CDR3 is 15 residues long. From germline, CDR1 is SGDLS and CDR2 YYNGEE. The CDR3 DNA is TGTGCCAGCAGCGGAAACCCGGCGCTGAACACTGAAGCTTTCTTT. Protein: CASSGNPALNTEAFF.

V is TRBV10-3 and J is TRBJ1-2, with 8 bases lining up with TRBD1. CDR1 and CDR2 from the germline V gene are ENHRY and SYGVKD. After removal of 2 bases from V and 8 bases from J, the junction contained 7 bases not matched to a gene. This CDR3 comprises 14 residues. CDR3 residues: CAISEGGQGDGYTF. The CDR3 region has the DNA TGTGCCATCAGTGAGGGTGGACAGGGTGACGGCTACACCTTC.

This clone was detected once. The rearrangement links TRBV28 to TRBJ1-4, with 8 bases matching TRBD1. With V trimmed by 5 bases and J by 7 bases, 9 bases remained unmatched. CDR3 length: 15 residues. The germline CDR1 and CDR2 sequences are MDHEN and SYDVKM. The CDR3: CASSPYRGMREKLFF. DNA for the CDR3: TGTGCCAGCAGTCCGTACAGGGGGATGCGTGAAAAACTGTTTTTT.